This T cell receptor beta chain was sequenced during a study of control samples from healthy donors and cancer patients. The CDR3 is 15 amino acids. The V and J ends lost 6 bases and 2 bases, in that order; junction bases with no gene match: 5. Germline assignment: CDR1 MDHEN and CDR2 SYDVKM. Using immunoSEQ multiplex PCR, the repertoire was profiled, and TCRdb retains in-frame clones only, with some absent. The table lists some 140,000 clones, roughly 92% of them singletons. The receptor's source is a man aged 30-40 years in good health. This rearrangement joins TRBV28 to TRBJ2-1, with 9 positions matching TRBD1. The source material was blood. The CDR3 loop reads CASSLGDRAYNEQFF. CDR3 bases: TGTGCCAGCAGCCTGGGGGACAGGGCCTACAATGAGCAGTTCTTC.